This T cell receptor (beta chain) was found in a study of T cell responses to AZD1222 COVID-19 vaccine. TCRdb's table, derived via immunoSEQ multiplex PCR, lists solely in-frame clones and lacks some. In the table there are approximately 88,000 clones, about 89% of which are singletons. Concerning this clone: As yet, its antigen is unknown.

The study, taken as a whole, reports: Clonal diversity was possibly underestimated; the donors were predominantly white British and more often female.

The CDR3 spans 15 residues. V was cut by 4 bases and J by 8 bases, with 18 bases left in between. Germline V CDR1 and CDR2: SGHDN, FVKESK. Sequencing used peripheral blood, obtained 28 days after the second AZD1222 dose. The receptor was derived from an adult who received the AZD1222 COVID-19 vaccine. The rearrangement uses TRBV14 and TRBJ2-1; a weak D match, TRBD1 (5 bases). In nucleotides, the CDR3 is TGTGCCAGCAGCCGAAACCGGGCCCTGGGGCATGAGCAGTTCTTC. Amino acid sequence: CASSRNRALGHEQFF. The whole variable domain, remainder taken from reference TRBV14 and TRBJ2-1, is EAGVTQFPSHSVIEKGQTVTLRCDPISGHDNLYWYRRVMGKEIKFLLHFVKESKQDESGMPNNRFLAERTGGTYSTLKVQPAELEDSGVYFCASSRNRALGHEQFFGPGTRLTVL.